This is a list of T cell receptor beta chains from one sample in a study of blood T cell repertoires in COVID-19. Assay: immunoSEQ multiplex PCR; the TCRdb copy retains only in-frame clones and omits some. The table records fewer than 300,000 clones, around 84% of them present only once. The material sequenced was PBMCs or T cells enriched from blood (not recorded which). The receptors stem from a man aged 35 to 55 who had been exposed to COVID-19. The CDR3 runs from the conserved cysteine through the conserved F or W. The D gene is left open where the match is weak. Expanded clones are given a class, and other clones once, few, many or no size at all.

D: .; V: TRBV3-1/TRBV3-2; J: TRBJ1-1; size: .; DNA: TGTGCCAGCAGCCAAGAAAAGGGGTTCCCTGAAGCTTTCTTT; CDR3: CASSQEKGFPEAFF
D: TRBD1; V: TRBV19; J: TRBJ1-5; size: few; DNA: TGTGCCAGTAGTATTTGGGGACAGGCTCCAACTCAGCCCCAGCATTTT; CDR3: CASSIWGQAPTQPQHF
D: .; V: TRBV27; J: TRBJ2-1; size: .; DNA: TGTGCCAGCAGGCGACGGGGGAACAATGAGCAGTTCTTC; CDR3: CASRRRGNNEQFF
D: .; V: TRBV30; J: TRBJ1-4; size: once; DNA: TGTGCCTGGAGTGCTCAGGGTGAAAAACTGTTTTTT; CDR3: CAWSAQGEKLFF
D: TRBD2; V: TRBV3-1/TRBV3-2; J: TRBJ2-3; size: .; DNA: TGTGCCAGCAGCCAAGATGCGGCTAGCGGGAGGACAGATACGCAGTATTTT; CDR3: CASSQDAASGRTDTQYF
D: TRBD1; V: TRBV7-9; J: TRBJ1-1; size: .; DNA: TGTGCCAGCAGCCCTCGGACAGGGGGAGTAGGGTCTGAAGCTTTCTTT; CDR3: CASSPRTGGVGSEAFF
D: TRBD2; V: TRBV7-6; J: TRBJ2-3; size: .; DNA: TGTGCCAGCAGCTCTCCTAGCGGGAGGGCGGATACGCAGTATTTT; CDR3: CASSSPSGRADTQYF
D: .; V: TRBV18; J: TRBJ1-4; size: .; DNA: TGTGCCAGCTCACCACCGAATGGGGTCCGCGGGGAAAAACTGTTTTTT; CDR3: CASSPPNGVRGEKLFF
D: TRBD2; V: TRBV5-4; J: TRBJ2-3; size: .; DNA: TGTGCCAGCAGCTTGGACCTAGCGGCCCGCAATACGCAGTATTTT; CDR3: CASSLDLAARNTQYF
D: TRBD1; V: TRBV20-1; J: TRBJ2-3; size: .; DNA: TGCAGTGCTAGTTCAAGGCAGGGGGCCACAGATACGCAGTATTTT; CDR3: CSASSRQGATDTQYF
D: .; V: TRBV4-1; J: TRBJ1-4; size: .; DNA: TGCGCCAGCAGCCCCGGGGCAACTAATGAAAAACTGTTTTTT; CDR3: CASSPGATNEKLFF
D: .; V: TRBV5-8; J: TRBJ2-2; size: .; DNA: TGTGCCAGCAGCTTGAGGGGATCCCGGGCAAACACCGGGGAGCTGTTTTTT; CDR3: CASSLRGSRANTGELFF
D: .; V: TRBV6-6; J: TRBJ2-1; size: .; DNA: TGTGCCAGCGAACCGGCCCACAGTGGCTACAATGAGCAGTTCTTC; CDR3: CASEPAHSGYNEQFF
D: .; V: TRBV5-1; J: TRBJ2-2; size: .; DNA: TGCGCCAGCAGCTTTCTAGGGGACACCGGGGAGCTGTTTTTT; CDR3: CASSFLGDTGELFF
D: .; V: TRBV5-4; J: TRBJ1-6; size: few; DNA: TGTGCCAGCACCCGACAGGCAGAGCTCTCCTATAATTCACCCCTCCACTTT; CDR3: CASTRQAELSYNSPLHF
D: TRBD2; V: TRBV6-2/TRBV6-3; J: TRBJ2-7; size: .; DNA: TGTGCCAGCAGTTACTCCTCGACGAGACTAGCGGGATTCGAGCACGAGCAGTACTTC; CDR3: CASSYSSTRLAGFEHEQYF
D: .; V: TRBV2; J: TRBJ2-2; size: .; DNA: TGTGCCAGCATTCGGGGGGCCCGCACCGGGGAGCTGTTTTTT; CDR3: CASIRGARTGELFF
D: .; V: TRBV23-1; J: TRBJ1-5; size: .; DNA: TGCGCCAGCAGTCTCTACAGGGTGGTGTTACTTCAGCCCCAGCATTTT; CDR3: CASSLYRVVLLQPQHF
D: .; V: TRBV30; J: TRBJ1-2; size: few; DNA: TGTGCCTGGAGTGGACAGGTGATAAACTATGGCTACACCTTC; CDR3: CAWSGQVINYGYTF
D: .; V: TRBV19; J: TRBJ1-6; size: .; DNA: TGTGCCAGTAGTTTAGAAGGGGGATTCGTTTCCTATAATTCACCCCTCCACTTT; CDR3: CASSLEGGFVSYNSPLHF
D: .; V: TRBV21-1; J: TRBJ2-1; size: .; DNA: TGTGCCAGCAGCAAAGTTCCTTCCCTGAGGGGGACGTTCTTC; CDR3: CASSKVPSLRGTFF
D: .; V: TRBV6-5; J: TRBJ1-5; size: .; DNA: TGTGCCAGCAGAGAGCGGGGGATGGATCAGCCCCAGCATTTT; CDR3: CASRERGMDQPQHF
D: .; V: TRBV12-5; J: TRBJ2-4; size: .; DNA: TGTGCTAGTGGTACAGGGAACATTCAGTACTTC; CDR3: CASGTGNIQYF
D: .; V: TRBV28; J: TRBJ2-7; size: .; DNA: TGTGCCAGCAGTGGCGGCGTCGGAGGCCGCGAGCAGTACTTC; CDR3: CASSGGVGGREQYF
D: .; V: TRBV7-9; J: TRBJ2-1; size: .; DNA: TGTGCCAGCAGCTGGGCCACCGGGACAACCTACAATGAGCAGTTCTTC; CDR3: CASSWATGTTYNEQFF
D: .; V: TRBV19; J: TRBJ1-1; size: .; DNA: TGTGCCAGTAGTATTTATCCAGGGCTGGTGAACACTGAAGCTTTCTTT; CDR3: CASSIYPGLVNTEAFF
D: .; V: TRBV5-8; J: TRBJ2-1; size: .; DNA: TGTGCCAGCAGAGCGATACTTGAGCAGTTCTTC; CDR3: CASRAILEQFF
D: TRBD1; V: TRBV7-7; J: TRBJ2-7; size: .; DNA: TGTGCTAGCAGCCCACGACAGGGACCTGTTTACGAGCAGTACTTC; CDR3: CASSPRQGPVYEQYF
D: TRBD2; V: TRBV24-1; J: TRBJ2-1; size: .; DNA: TGTGCCACCAGTGATGAGGGCGGGAGAGCGTTCTTC; CDR3: CATSDEGGRAFF
D: TRBD2; V: TRBV6-2/TRBV6-3; J: TRBJ2-1; size: .; DNA: TGTGCCAGCAGTACCAGCGGGAGGCCTAGTGAGCAGTTCTTC; CDR3: CASSTSGRPSEQFF
D: .; V: TRBV28; J: TRBJ1-2; size: .; DNA: TGTGCCAGCAGAACAGAGTATGGCTACACCTTC; CDR3: CASRTEYGYTF
D: .; V: TRBV7-9; J: TRBJ1-1; size: .; DNA: TGTGCCAGCAGCACCAATCACAGGACAGAAGCTTTCTTT; CDR3: CASSTNHRTEAFF
D: .; V: TRBV2; J: TRBJ1-4; size: few; DNA: TGTGCCAGCAGTTTGGACAGCCCAGCAACTAATGAAAAACTGTTTTTT; CDR3: CASSLDSPATNEKLFF
D: TRBD2; V: TRBV6-4; J: TRBJ2-3; size: .; DNA: TGTGCCAGCAGTGACTCTCCTAGCGGGAGGGTTCTGGGTAGCACAGATACGCAGTATTTT; CDR3: CASSDSPSGRVLGSTDTQYF
D: TRBD1; V: TRBV7-2; J: TRBJ2-7; size: .; DNA: TGTGCCAGCAGCAACCAGGGACAGGTAGTTTACGAGCAGTACTTC; CDR3: CASSNQGQVVYEQYF
D: .; V: TRBV10-1; J: TRBJ2-3; size: few; DNA: TGCGCCAGCAGTGATCCAAGCACAGATACGCAGTATTTT; CDR3: CASSDPSTDTQYF
D: .; V: TRBV6-1; J: TRBJ1-1; size: .; DNA: TGTGCCAGCAGTGAAGCGCGGGCGGCTGAAGCTTTCTTT; CDR3: CASSEARAAEAFF
D: TRBD2; V: TRBV9; J: TRBJ2-3; size: .; DNA: TGTGCCAGCAGCGTTTTAGGGGAGGGCCGGTATACGCAGTATTTT; CDR3: CASSVLGEGRYTQYF
D: TRBD2; V: TRBV25-1; J: TRBJ2-1; size: .; DNA: TGTGCCAGCAGGTATGGCGGGAGTAATGAGCAGTTCTTC; CDR3: CASRYGGSNEQFF
D: TRBD1; V: TRBV4-1; J: TRBJ2-1; size: .; DNA: TGCGCCAGCAGGCATGTGGGACAGGGGGGCGATGAGCAGTTCTTC; CDR3: CASRHVGQGGDEQFF
D: TRBD2; V: TRBV11-2; J: TRBJ2-3; size: .; DNA: TGTGCCAGCAGCTTAGGCGGGAGGGGCACAGATACGCAGTATTTT; CDR3: CASSLGGRGTDTQYF